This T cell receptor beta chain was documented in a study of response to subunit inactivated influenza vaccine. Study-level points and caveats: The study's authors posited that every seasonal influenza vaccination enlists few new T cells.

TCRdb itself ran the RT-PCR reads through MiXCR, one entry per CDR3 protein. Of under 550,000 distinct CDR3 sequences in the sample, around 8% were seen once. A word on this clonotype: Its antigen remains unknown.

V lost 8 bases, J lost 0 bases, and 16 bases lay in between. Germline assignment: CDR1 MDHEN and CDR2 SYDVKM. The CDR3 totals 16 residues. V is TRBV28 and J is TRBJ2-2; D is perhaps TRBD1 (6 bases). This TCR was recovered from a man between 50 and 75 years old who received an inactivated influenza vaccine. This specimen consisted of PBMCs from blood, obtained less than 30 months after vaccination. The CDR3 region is CASYDRTLANTGELFF. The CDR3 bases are TGTGCCAGCTACGACAGGACCCTCGCGAACACCGGGGAGCTGTTTTTT. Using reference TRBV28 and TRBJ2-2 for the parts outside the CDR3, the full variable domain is DVKVTQSSRYLVKRTGEKVFLECVQDMDHENMFWYRQDPGLGLRLIYFSYDVKMKEKGDIPEGYSVSREKKERFSLILESASTNQTSMYLCASYDRTLANTGELFFGEGSRLTVL.